The entry that follows covers one T cell receptor beta chain sequence. The entry originates in a study of blood T cell repertoires in COVID-19. V was shortened by 3 bases and J by 5 bases, with 14 bases between the two germline ends. This CDR3 is 16 amino acids long. Germline V CDR1 and CDR2: SEHNR, FQNEAQ (reference sequence). TCRdb's table, derived via immunoSEQ multiplex PCR, lists solely in-frame clones and lacks some. The repertoire holds some 120,000 clones, with more than 75% as singletons. The receptor comes from a man aged 35 to 55 with acute or convalescent COVID-19. Sequenced material: peripheral blood. The chain links TRBV7-9 to TRBJ1-6, with a possible D match to TRBD1 (6 bases). Here the CDR3 DNA reads TGTGCCAGCAGCTTTAATACAGGGAGTGATAATTCACCCCTCCACTTT. It encodes CASSFNTGSDNSPLHF.